This TCR beta chain derives from a study of blood T cells in healthy people across ages. For the study at large: Capture via template switching afforded approximately one barcoded beta molecule per two T cells. Study-wide results and caveats: Lack of knowledge of donor CMV status possibly confounded expanded clonotype changes. Comparison with aged donors showed that long-lived donors had more naive CD4+ cells and higher diversity.

A J-beta primer mix and a sample-barcoded 5' primer were used in a second PCR of roughly 6 to 11 cycles. The authors tagged each cDNA molecule using a template-switch adaptor with 12 random nucleotides. TCRdb redid the calling of the 5' RACE reads with MiXCR, one entry per CDR3 protein. Among about 730,000 distinct CDR3 sequences listed, approximately 43% were seen once. This clonotype has more than one count but fewer than ten. What it binds is not known. This sequence originates from a woman aged 55-70 years in good health. Material: blood.

Here the CDR3 reads CSARDDSVNSPLHF. The CDR3 DNA reads as TGCAGTGCTAGAGACGATAGCGTTAATTCACCCCTCCACTTT. The chain joins TRBV20-1 to TRBJ1-6; D is undetermined. CDR3 size: 14 residues. Trimming removed 0 bases from V and 6 bases from J, with 9 bases in between. The germline gives CDR1 DFQATT, CDR2 SNEGSKA (reference sequence).